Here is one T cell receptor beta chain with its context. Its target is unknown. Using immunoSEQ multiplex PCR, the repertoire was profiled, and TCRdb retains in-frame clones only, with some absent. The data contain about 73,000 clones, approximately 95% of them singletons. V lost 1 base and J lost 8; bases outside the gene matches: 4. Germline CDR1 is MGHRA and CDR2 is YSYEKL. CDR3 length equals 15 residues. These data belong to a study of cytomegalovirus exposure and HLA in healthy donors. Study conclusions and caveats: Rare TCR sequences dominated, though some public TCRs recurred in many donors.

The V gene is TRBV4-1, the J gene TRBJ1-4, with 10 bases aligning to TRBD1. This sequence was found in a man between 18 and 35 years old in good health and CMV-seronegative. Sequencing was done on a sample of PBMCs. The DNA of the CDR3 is TGCGCCAGCAGCCAAGGACAGGGGGCTGGGGAAAAACTGTTTTTT. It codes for CASSQGQGAGEKLFF.